What follows are 22 T cell receptor beta chains derived from one specimen sequenced in a study of spatial heterogeneity in lung cancer. From the 5' RACE reads, TCRdb called clonotypes with MiXCR, one entry per CDR3 protein. This sample yields more than 30,000 distinct CDR3 sequences, of which more than 9% are seen a single time; less than 35% belongs to the top ten. Documented time point: blood at routine non-recurrence follow-up after resection. The source material was PBMCs, sampled at follow-up. These TCRs come from a female donor with early-stage non-small cell lung cancer.

For this clonotype: This may arise from a read error, as a much more abundant clone is one base away. The V call is TRBV28, the J call TRBJ1-2; D unclear. This CDR3 spans 14 amino acids. Germline V gives CDR1 MDHEN, CDR2 SYDVKM. V lost 7 bases and J lost 6, with 18 bases in between. The chain's CDR3 is CASTNSIGLHGYTF. CDR3 DNA: TGTGCCAGCACAAATTCAATCGGGCTCCATGGCTACACCTTC.

This clonotype was seen repeatedly, ten times or more. J is TRBJ2-3 and V is TRBV5-5; D is ambiguous. In germline, CDR1 is SGHKS, CDR2 YYEKEE (reference sequence). The CDR3 covers 13 residues. Trimming left V 4 bases short and J 2 bases short, with 8 bases between. CDR3 nucleotide sequence: TGTGCCAGCAGCCTGTCAATCACAGATACGCAGTATTTT. Protein sequence: CASSLSITDTQYF.

This chain joins TRBV7-9 and TRBJ1-1; no clear D. Trimming took 0 bases from V and 1 from J, leaving 9 bases between them. CDR1 is SEHNR and CDR2 is FQNEAQ in the germline V gene (reference sequence). The CDR3 runs to 15 residues. CDR3: CASSLAGPGNTEAFF. The DNA of the CDR3 is TGTGCCAGCAGCTTAGCTGGGCCCGGGAACACTGAAGCTTTCTTT.

In the case of this clonotype: This may arise from a read error, as a much more abundant clone is one base away. The chain uses TRBV3-1 and TRBJ2-7; 7 positions agree with TRBD1. CDR1 is LGHDT and CDR2 is YNNKEL in the germline V gene (reference sequence). The CDR3 contains 15 residues. The CDR3 is CASSQGTGASYEQNF. The CDR3 bases are TGTGCCAGCAGCCAAGGTACAGGGGCCTCCTACGAGCAGAACTTC.

The chain links TRBV2 to TRBJ2-7; 9 bases are shared with TRBD1. This CDR3 is built from 13 residues. The J segment lost 6 bases and the V segment lost 7 bases, leaving 7 bases of the junction unmatched. Germline CDR1 is SNHLY and CDR2 is FYNNEI. The CDR3 sequence is CASTGTGRVEQYF. Written as DNA, the CDR3 is TGTGCCAGCACCGGGACAGGGAGAGTCGAGCAGTACTTC. The full variable domain, in which reference TRBV2 and TRBJ2-7 provide the parts outside the CDR3, is EPEVTQTPSHQVTQMGQEVILRCVPISNHLYFYWYRQILGQKVEFLVSFYNNEISEKSEIFDDQFSVERPDGSNFTLKIRSTKLEDSAMYFCASTGTGRVEQYFGPGTRLTVT.

This clonotype has only a few counts. The rearrangement joins TRBV29-1 to TRBJ2-5; the match to TRBD1 covers 7 bases. The V gene's germline CDR1 is SQVTM and CDR2 ANQGSEA. The CDR3 contains 13 residues. V trimming: 4 bases; J trimming: 9 bases; junction bases outside the gene matches: 11. The CDR3 nucleotides read TGCAGCGTTGCCGGACAGGTCCTAGGGGCCCAGTACTTC. Its translation is CSVAGQVLGAQYF.

The sample holds a few counts of this clonotype. This chain joins TRBV7-3 and TRBJ1-1; tentatively, D is TRBD1 (5 bases). The CDR3 has 13 residues. V was trimmed by 6 bases and J by 1 base, leaving 9 bases between them. The germline gives CDR1 SGHTA, CDR2 FQGTGA. As DNA, the CDR3 is TGTGCCAGCAGGGTAGGGGAGAACACTGAAGCTTTCTTT. It specifies CASRVGENTEAFF.

At least ten counts were recorded for this clonotype. The rearrangement joins TRBV6-5 to TRBJ1-4; 8 bases match TRBD1. Germline V gene lookup returns CDR1 MNHEY and CDR2 SVGAGI. The CDR3 is made up of 13 amino acids. V dropped 6 bases and J dropped 5; count of bases not matched to a gene: 2. DNA of the CDR3: TGTGCCAGCAGGACAGGGGCGAATGAAAAACTGTTTTTT. Encoded protein: CASRTGANEKLFF.

This clonotype was counted at least ten times. The chain combines TRBV24-1 with TRBJ2-3, with 16 bases lining up with TRBD2. Per germline, CDR1 KGHDR and CDR2 SFDVKD. This CDR3 contains 15 residues. V was pared by 9 bases and J by 6 bases, with 5 bases of the junction left unmatched. CDR3 residues: CATGTSGGAADTQYF. The CDR3 coding sequence is TGTGCCACCGGGACTAGCGGGGGGGCCGCTGATACGCAGTATTTT.

The rearrangement joins TRBV18 to TRBJ1-1, with D unclear. V lost 1 base and J 1 base, leaving 1 base between the germline ends. The CDR3 loop spans 12 amino acids. Germline assignment: CDR1 KGHSH and CDR2 LQKENI. CDR3 sequence: CASSPQNTEAFF. As DNA, the CDR3 is TGTGCCAGCTCACCACAGAACACTGAAGCTTTCTTT.

The table lists this clonotype with many counts. J is TRBJ2-1 and V is TRBV4-3, with 12 bases aligning to TRBD2. Germline V lookup: CDR1 LGHNA, CDR2 YSLEER. The CDR3 consists of 16 residues. Germline trimming cut 0 bases from V and 8 bases from J; bases unmatched to any gene: 5. CDR3 protein: CASSQDLAGGWYEQFF. The CDR3, as DNA: TGCGCCAGCAGCCAAGATCTAGCGGGGGGGTGGTATGAGCAGTTCTTC.

The V call is TRBV5-5, the J call TRBJ1-1; TRBD1 is a possible D gene (5 bases). CDR1 and CDR2 from the germline V gene are SGHKS and YYEKEE (reference sequence). Trimming stripped 0 bases from V and 0 bases from J, with 6 bases between. The CDR3 is 14 residues long. The CDR3 sequence: CASSLGQMNTEAFF. CDR3 nucleotides: TGTGCCAGCAGCTTGGGACAGATGAACACTGAAGCTTTCTTT. The whole variable domain, filled in from reference TRBV5-5 and TRBJ1-1, reads DAGVTQSPTHLIKTRGQQVTLRCSPISGHKSVSWYQQVLGQGPQFIFQYYEKEERGRGNFPDRFSARQFPNYSSELNVNALLLGDSALYLCASSLGQMNTEAFFGQGTRLTVV.

This clonotype was observed a few times. The chain links TRBV11-2 to TRBJ1-2; no reliable D call. The CDR3 is 15 amino acids. Germline CDR1 SGHAT, CDR2 FQNNGV. V was trimmed by 1 base and J by 4 bases, leaving 13 bases between them. The chain's CDR3 is CASSLVGGALYGYTF. The DNA of the CDR3 is TGTGCCAGCAGCTTAGTTGGCGGCGCTCTCTATGGCTACACCTTC.

This clonotype was observed many times. V and J are TRBV19 and TRBJ1-5; possible D gene TRBD1, 6 bases. The length of the CDR3 is 14 residues. The germline gives CDR1 LNHDA, CDR2 SQIVND (reference sequence). V was trimmed by 6 bases and J by 10 bases, leaving 19 bases between them. The CDR3 spells CASRPGTSIIPQHF. As DNA, the CDR3 is TGTGCCAGTAGACCCGGGACATCAATCATCCCCCAGCATTTT.

The chain joins TRBV5-4 to TRBJ2-7; no definite D call. V was trimmed by 4 bases and J by 0 bases, leaving 14 bases between them. CDR1 and CDR2 from the germline V gene are SGHNT and YYREEE (reference sequence). This CDR3 comprises 15 residues. The CDR3: CASSPGAGNSYEQYF. The CDR3 DNA sequence: TGTGCCAGCAGCCCCGGCGCAGGCAACTCCTACGAGCAGTACTTC.

This clonotype was seen many times. The chain combines TRBV10-3 with TRBJ2-3; D ambiguous. Germline CDR1 is ENHRY and CDR2 is SYGVKD. The CDR3 sequence is 14 residues long. V was clipped by 2 bases and J by 2 bases, with 8 bases between them. CDR3 sequence: CAISEGKPTDTQYF. DNA of the CDR3: TGTGCCATCAGTGAGGGGAAACCCACAGATACGCAGTATTTT.

In this sample, this clonotype turned up many times. J is TRBJ1-5 and V is TRBV6-4; no clear D gene. The CDR3 spans 16 residues. Germline CDR1 is MRHNA and CDR2 is SNTAGT. V lost 1 base to trimming and J lost 4 bases, with 14 bases between them. CDR3 nucleotides: TGTGCCAGCAGTGACTTAGGTCGGCAGCGAAATCAGCCCCAGCATTTT. This encodes CASSDLGRQRNQPQHF.

This clonotype was seen many times. V gene TRBV7-9 combines with J gene TRBJ1-1; D not certain. The CDR3 is 12 amino acids. Between the trimmed V and J ends, which lost 2 bases and 6 bases, there was a span of 7 bases. From germline, CDR1 is SEHNR and CDR2 FQNEAQ (reference sequence). The CDR3 DNA follows: TGTGCCAGCAGCTTAATGGGCGCTGAAGCTTTCTTT. It is translated as CASSLMGAEAFF.

This clonotype was counted many times. The chain has TRBV28 and TRBJ2-1; D gene unclear. The germline V and J ends were trimmed by 4 bases and 0 bases, with 16 bases remaining between them. The CDR3 spans 17 residues. The germline CDR1 and CDR2 sequences are MDHEN and SYDVKM. In nucleotides, the CDR3 is TGTGCCAGCAGTTCCTCCGACCGCCGAGACTCCTACAATGAGCAGTTCTTC. This translates into CASSSSDRRDSYNEQFF.

This clonotype was recorded many times. The chain carries TRBV6-6 and TRBJ1-2, with D possibly TRBD1 on 6 matching bases. This CDR3 has 13 residues. Germline CDR1 reads MNHNY; CDR2 reads SVGAGI (reference sequence). Trimming removed 5 bases from V and 9 bases from J, with 16 bases in between. The CDR3 is CASSPRRGSSYTF. The CDR3 DNA follows: TGTGCCAGCAGTCCCCGTAGGGGGAGTAGCTACACCTTC.

This clonotype has just a few counts. The genes are TRBV7-2 and TRBJ1-2; 11 nucleotides match TRBD1. The germline V gene has CDR1 SGHTA and CDR2 FQGNSA. V dropped 5 bases and J dropped 8; count of bases not matched to a gene: 13. The length of the CDR3 is 16 residues. CDR3 coding DNA: TGTGCCAGCAGCCCCACACGAGGACAGGGGGCGCCGGGCTACACCTTC. It is translated as CASSPTRGQGAPGYTF.

The table lists this clonotype with a few counts. This chain links TRBV7-9 with TRBJ1-2, with no clear D. The CDR3 runs 16 residues. The germline V gene encodes CDR1 SEHNR and CDR2 FQNEAQ (reference sequence). Deletions cut 7 bases from V and 2 bases from J, with 20 bases between. For the CDR3, the DNA is TGTGCCAGCACCCTTGGGGAGACTGCCTCCAACTATGGCTACACCTTC. Translated, it gives CASTLGETASNYGYTF.